This T cell receptor beta chain was sequenced during a study of CD8 T cells in ankylosing spondylitis. General observations from the study: A CD8+ phenotype characterized the disease-linked clones, which were relatively rare in peripheral blood. Reportedly, significant enrichment of disease-linked clones occurred in matched ankylosing spondylitis synovial fluid. Earlier authors reported some of these motif variants in reactive arthritis synovial fluid and blood.

This clonotype has at least ten counts. The antigen is undetermined. Germline values: CDR1 SGHVS, CDR2 FQNEAQ. CDR3 length: 12 residues. The V gene lost 5 bases and the J gene lost 3 bases, with 7 bases spanning the gap. A quantitative 5'-RACE method, one with molecular barcodes, was used to make TCR beta libraries. A single record per CDR3 protein comes from TCRdb applying MiXCR to the 5' RACE reads. The profile shows approximately 220,000 distinct CDR3 sequences, under 12% of them singletons. The chain carries TRBV7-8 and TRBJ2-5; D is unresolved. This receptor was identified in a male donor with ankylosing spondylitis or in good health (not recorded which). Sequencing input: blood, either unsorted or a sorted T cell fraction (not recorded which). The CDR3 sequence: CASSPGKETQYF. Written as DNA, the CDR3 is TGTGCCAGCAGCCCCGGAAAAGAGACCCAGTACTTC.